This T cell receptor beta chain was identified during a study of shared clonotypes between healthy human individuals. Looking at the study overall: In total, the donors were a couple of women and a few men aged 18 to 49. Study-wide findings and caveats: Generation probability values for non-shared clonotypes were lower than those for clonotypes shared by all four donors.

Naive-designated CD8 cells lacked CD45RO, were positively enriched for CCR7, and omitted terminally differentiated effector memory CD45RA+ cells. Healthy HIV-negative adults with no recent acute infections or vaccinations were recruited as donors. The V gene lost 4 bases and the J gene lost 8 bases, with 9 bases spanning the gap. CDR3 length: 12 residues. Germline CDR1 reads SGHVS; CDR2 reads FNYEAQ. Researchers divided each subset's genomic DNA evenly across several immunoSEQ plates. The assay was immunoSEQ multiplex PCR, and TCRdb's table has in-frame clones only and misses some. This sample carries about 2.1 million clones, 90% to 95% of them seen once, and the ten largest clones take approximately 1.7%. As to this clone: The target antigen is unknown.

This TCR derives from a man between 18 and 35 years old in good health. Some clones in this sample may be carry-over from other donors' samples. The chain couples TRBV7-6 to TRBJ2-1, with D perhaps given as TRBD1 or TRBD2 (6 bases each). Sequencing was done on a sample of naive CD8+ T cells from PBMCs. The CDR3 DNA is TGTGCCAGCAGCTACAGGGACTATGAGCAGTTCTTC. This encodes CASSYRDYEQFF.